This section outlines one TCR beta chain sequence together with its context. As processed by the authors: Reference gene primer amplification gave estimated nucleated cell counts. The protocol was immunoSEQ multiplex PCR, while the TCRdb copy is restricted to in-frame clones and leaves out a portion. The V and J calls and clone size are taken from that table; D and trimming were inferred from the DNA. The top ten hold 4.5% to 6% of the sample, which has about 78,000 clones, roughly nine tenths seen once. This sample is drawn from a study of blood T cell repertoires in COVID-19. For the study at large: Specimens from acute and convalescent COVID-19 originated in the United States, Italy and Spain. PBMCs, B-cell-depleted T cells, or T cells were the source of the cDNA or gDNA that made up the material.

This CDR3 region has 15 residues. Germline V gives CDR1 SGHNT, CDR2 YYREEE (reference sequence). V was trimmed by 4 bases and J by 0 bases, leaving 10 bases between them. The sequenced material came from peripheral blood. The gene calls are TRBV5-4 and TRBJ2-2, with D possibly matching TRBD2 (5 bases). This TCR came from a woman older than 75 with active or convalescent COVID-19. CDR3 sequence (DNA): TGTGCCAGCAGCAGGACTGGAACGAACACCGGGGAGCTGTTTTTT. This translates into CASSRTGTNTGELFF.